This T cell receptor (beta chain) comes out of a study of early T cells in non-severe SARS-CoV-2 infection (dated by TCRdb to the early 2020s). A note on the overall study: TCR sequencing used bulk RNA from unsorted whole blood, so alpha and beta chains could not be paired.

Points on this clonotype: The antigen this receptor binds is unknown. No quality values exist for individual bases; no much larger clone is one base distant.

The library was produced with 5' RACE. This sample was sequenced with a NextSeq 500. Unique molecular identifiers were attached to individual cDNA molecules in the TCR library protocol so that sequencing error and PCR bias could be corrected. Both TCR alpha and beta chains were sequenced, and tight co-correlation was observed between alpha and beta sequence abundances in each sample. The original methods were these. Decombinator V4 was used to annotate the V gene, J gene and CDR3 of the TCR sequences. Expanded TCRs were defined as changing significantly between any two time points under a Poisson model with p below 0.0001. TCR abundances were normalised to the total number of TCRs sequenced per sample and expressed as counts per million. MAIT TCRs were defined by TRAV1-2 paired with TRAJ12, TRAJ20 or TRAJ33, and iNKT TCRs by TRAV10 paired with TRAJ18. VDJdb, accessed 1 November 2021, was searched for CMV, EBV and SARS-CoV-2 annotated TCRs, excluding TCRs annotated for multiple antigens. The public reads were reanalyzed by TCRdb: fastp trimming at Q25, MiXCR alignment, in-frame beta chains only. Each entry merges the rows of one CDR3 protein and shows their most common DNA and genes. TCRdb's processing, not the study's, gives the V and J calls here. This sample has 54,000 or so distinct CDR3 sequences in its table, and 10% to 15% of those were observed once. The ten largest clones represent around 5% of the sample.

Based on the germline V gene (reference sequence), the CDR1 and CDR2 sequences are SEHNR and FQNEAQ. A distance of 6 bases separates the germline ends of V and J, which lose 2 bases and 8 bases respectively. From cysteine to phenylalanine, the CDR3 is 11 amino acids long. This entry keeps only the CDR3 DNA: 33 bases, framed from base 1. This was a case-control study nested in a cohort of healthcare workers in London, UK, who had nasopharyngeal swab PCR tests and blood samples taken every week. Healthcare workers were recruited during the week of the UK lockdown, between 23 and 31 March 2020, and followed weekly for up to roughly 15 weeks. Broader findings and caveats from the paper: VDJdb matching was skewed toward anti-spike CD8 responses, so virus-specific expansions were likely underestimated and private and CD4 specificities were missed.

Sequencing input: whole blood. The sequence was obtained from an adult who was a healthcare worker with PCR-confirmed SARS-CoV-2 infection or an uninfected control (not recorded which). In this chain, TRBV7-9 is recombined with TRBJ1-2; confidence is insufficient to name the D gene. The CDR3 region reads CASSLPSGYTF. The sequence in DNA is TGTGCCAGCAGCTTACCATCCGGCTACACCTTC.